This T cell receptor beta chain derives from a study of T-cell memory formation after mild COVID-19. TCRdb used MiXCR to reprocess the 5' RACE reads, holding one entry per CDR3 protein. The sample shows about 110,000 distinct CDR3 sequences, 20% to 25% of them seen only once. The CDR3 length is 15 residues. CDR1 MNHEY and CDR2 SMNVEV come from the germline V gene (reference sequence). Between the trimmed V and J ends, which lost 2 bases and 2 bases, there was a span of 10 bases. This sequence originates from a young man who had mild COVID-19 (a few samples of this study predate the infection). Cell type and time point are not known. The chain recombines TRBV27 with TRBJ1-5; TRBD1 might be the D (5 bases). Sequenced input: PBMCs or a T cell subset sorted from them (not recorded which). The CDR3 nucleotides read TGTGCCAGCAGTTTACTAGGGGAGCGCAATCAGCCCCAGCATTTT. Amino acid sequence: CASSLLGERNQPQHF.